Below are 14 T cell receptor beta chains sequenced from a single sample in a study of long-term antiretroviral therapy in people with HIV. immunoSEQ v3.0 was run at survey level. Sequenced by immunoSEQ multiplex PCR; TCRdb stores in-frame clones only, minus some. Of just over 15,000 clones in the sample, around 83% were seen once. The sample consisted of unsorted PBMCs, taken just before starting antiretroviral therapy. Receptors were obtained from a man in his forties with HIV.

There are a few counts of this clone. The rearrangement joins TRBV5-6 to TRBJ1-2; D not certain. This CDR3 has 13 residues. Germline-derived CDR1 and CDR2 are SGHDT and YYEEEE. V lost 2 bases and J lost 4, with 9 bases in between. In DNA, the CDR3 is TGTGCCAGCAGCTTAACAAGTGGCTATGGCTACACCTTC. It encodes CASSLTSGYGYTF.

This chain uses TRBV20-1 with TRBJ2-1; possible D gene TRBD1, 5 bases. V lost 5 bases and J 16 bases, leaving 18 bases between the germline ends. CDR1 and CDR2 from the germline V gene are DFQATT and SNEGSKA (reference sequence). The CDR3 consists of 11 residues. The DNA for the CDR3 is TGCAGTGCTGCTGCCCAGGGCTTCGGTTTCTTC. Its protein product is CSAAAQGFGFF.

This clone was found a few times. V and J are TRBV27 and TRBJ1-5; possibly TRBD1 for D (5 bases). Trimming removed 3 bases at V and 14 bases at J, with 17 bases between. The CDR3 loop spans 13 amino acids. In germline, CDR1 is MNHEY, CDR2 SMNVEV (reference sequence). The chain's CDR3 is CASSFSRGSPEHF. CDR3 coding DNA: TGTGCCAGCAGTTTCTCCCGGGGGAGCCCGGAGCATTTT.

The CDR3 sequence: CASSLRTESYEQYF. The DNA for the CDR3 is TGTGCCAGCAGCCTTCGGACAGAATCCTACGAGCAGTACTTC. The chain is built from TRBV9 and TRBJ2-7; weak D call: TRBD1 (6 bases). The CDR3 extends over 14 amino acids. The V gene lost 4 bases and the J gene lost 1 base, with 12 bases spanning the gap. CDR1 and CDR2 from the germline V gene are SGDLS and YYNGEE.

The chain has TRBV4-2 and TRBJ2-1; D may be TRBD2 (5 bases). Trimming pared 0 bases from V and 3 bases from J, leaving 12 bases between. The germline V gene encodes CDR1 LGHNA and CDR2 YNFKEQ. The CDR3 spans 16 residues. The CDR3 coding sequence is TGTGCCAGCAGCCAAGATAAGGGAGACTTCTACAATGAGCAGTTCTTC. It yields the protein CASSQDKGDFYNEQFF.

This rearrangement joins TRBV7-9 to TRBJ1-4; D remains ambiguous. V lost 5 bases and J 7 bases, leaving 14 bases between the germline ends. There are 14 residues in the CDR3. Germline V gene sequence: CDR1 SEHNR, CDR2 FQNEAQ (reference sequence). As DNA, the CDR3 is TGTGCCAGCAGCCCCCAAGGACGATCTGAAAAACTGTTTTTT. Protein: CASSPQGRSEKLFF.

V usage is TRBV5-1 and J usage is TRBJ2-1, with a weak D call TRBD1 (6 bases). The V gene lost 0 bases and the J gene lost 4 bases, with 8 bases spanning the gap. Germline V lookup: CDR1 SGHRS, CDR2 YFSETQ. The CDR3 covers 14 residues. CDR3 DNA: TGCGCCAGCAGCTTGGAAGGGACATACAATGAGCAGTTCTTC. Encoded protein: CASSLEGTYNEQFF.

The J gene is TRBJ1-6, the V gene TRBV6-1; 7 positions agree with TRBD1. The germline V gene encodes CDR1 MNHNS and CDR2 SASEGT. After removal of 7 bases from V and 0 bases from J, the junction contained 3 bases not matched to a gene. This CDR3 spans 15 amino acids. The CDR3 sequence: CASMTGRSYNSPLHF. CDR3 bases: TGTGCCAGCATGACAGGGCGCTCCTATAATTCACCCCTCCACTTT.

The chain carries TRBV6-5 and TRBJ1-6; D gene ambiguous. Trimming shortened V by 0 bases and J by 0 bases, and 6 bases separated the two germline ends. CDR1 is MNHEY, CDR2 SVGAGI, per germline. CDR3 length equals 16 residues. The DNA for the CDR3 is TGTGCCAGCAGTTACTCGTTAAACTCCTATAATTCACCCCTCCACTTT. It encodes CASSYSLNSYNSPLHF.

V gene TRBV11-2 combines with J gene TRBJ2-1, with D possibly matching TRBD1 (5 bases). CDR1 and CDR2 from the germline V gene are SGHAT and FQNNGV. V lost 0 bases and J 2 bases, leaving 8 bases between the germline ends. The CDR3 has 15 residues. This CDR3 reads CASSLDPQAYNEQFF. CDR3 sequence (DNA): TGTGCCAGCAGCTTAGATCCACAGGCCTACAATGAGCAGTTCTTC.

This clone has just one count. This sequence joins TRBV6-1 and TRBJ1-6, with 8 bases lining up with TRBD1. The V gene end was trimmed by 2 bases and the J gene end by 7 bases; junction bases not matched to a gene: 7. Germline loops: CDR1 MNHNS, CDR2 SASEGT. CDR3 length equals 16 residues. The CDR3 coding sequence is TGTGCCAGCAGTGAAACGGTCGACAGGGGAAATTCACCCCTCCACTTT. It is translated as CASSETVDRGNSPLHF.

The V call is TRBV6-6, the J call TRBJ1-4; 7 bases agree with TRBD1. Losses at the gene ends were 7 bases for V and 8 bases for J; bases not matched to a gene: 4. The germline V gene encodes CDR1 MNHNY and CDR2 SVGAGI (reference sequence). There are 12 residues in the CDR3. CDR3 nucleotide sequence: TGTGCCAGCACAGGGGGTAAGGAAAAACTGTTTTTT. This codes for CASTGGKEKLFF.

This clone was detected a few times. This chain joins TRBV7-9 and TRBJ1-2, with TRBD1 matching over 7 bases. Per germline, CDR1 SEHNR and CDR2 FQNEAQ (reference sequence). The V and J ends lost 5 bases and 6 bases, in that order; junction bases with no gene match: 12. The CDR3 has 15 amino acids. CDR3 nucleotide sequence: TGTGCCAGCAGCCAATCCGGACAGGTCTCTGATGGCTACACCTTC. This sequence encodes CASSQSGQVSDGYTF. Filled out from reference TRBV7-9 and TRBJ1-2, the complete variable domain reads DTGVSQNPRHKITKRGQNVTFRCDPISEHNRLYWYRQTLGQGPEFLTYFQNEAQLEKSRLLSDRFSAERPKGSFSTLEIQRTEQGDSAMYLCASSQSGQVSDGYTFGSGTRLTVV.

V and J are TRBV5-6 and TRBJ2-7, with TRBD1 as a possible D gene (7 bases). V lost 6 bases to trimming and J lost 3 bases, with 10 bases between them. CDR1 SGHDT and CDR2 YYEEEE come from the germline V gene. This CDR3 has 12 residues. The CDR3 loop reads CASTQGGYEQYF. The CDR3 DNA is TGTGCCAGCACCCAGGGGGGCTACGAGCAGTACTTC.